Sequencing of this T cell receptor beta chain was carried out in a study of cytomegalovirus exposure and HLA in healthy donors. The V end lost 2 bases, the J end lost 4 bases, and 16 bases lay between the germline ends. The CDR3 has 16 amino acids. Germline V gene lookup returns CDR1 SGHNT and CDR2 YYREEE (reference sequence). Findings and limits, study-wide: Immune exposure was documented only through CMV serostatus. Later analysis showed TCR association rates varying by HLA locus, highest for DRB1 and lowest for HLA-C. TCR beta V segments were, for the most part, productive about 87% or about 30% of the time in an earlier analysis.

The study ran its PCR with 60 Vbeta and 13 Jbeta primers. The assay was immunoSEQ multiplex PCR, and TCRdb's table has in-frame clones only and misses some. The repertoire holds 150,000 to 200,000 clones, with 72% as singletons. This clone was counted a few times. Antigen: not known. Sequencing used PBMCs. The sequence was obtained from a human donor in good health. The chain couples TRBV5-4 to TRBJ2-4; D is possibly TRBD1 (6 bases). This CDR3 is CASSFTPIQGKNIQYF. The CDR3 nucleotides read TGTGCCAGCAGCTTTACCCCGATACAGGGAAAAAACATTCAGTACTTC.